Shown below are 27 T cell receptor beta chains from a single sample sequenced in a study of blood T cell repertoires in COVID-19. Clones were read by immunoSEQ multiplex PCR, and TCRdb kept only the in-frame ones, dropping some. In the table there are 200,000 to 250,000 clones, about 85% of which are singletons. The sample taken for sequencing was peripheral blood. These receptors all come from a woman of 80 years or more with active or convalescent COVID-19.

The V gene is TRBV7-9, the J gene TRBJ2-3, with TRBD2 identical over 7 bases. This CDR3 comprises 16 residues. After removal of 5 bases from V and 5 bases from J, the junction contained 13 bases not matched to a gene. The germline V gene encodes CDR1 SEHNR and CDR2 FQNEAQ (reference sequence). The DNA for the CDR3 is TGTGCCAGCAGCCAGTACGGGTCCCCGGGGGGAGATACGCAGTATTTT. It yields the protein CASSQYGSPGGDTQYF.

This clone was counted once. V gene TRBV7-2 combines with J gene TRBJ1-1; tentatively, D is TRBD1 (6 bases). Germline loops: CDR1 SGHTA, CDR2 FQGNSA. CDR3 length: 14 amino acids. The ends were cut back, 5 bases at V and 7 bases at J, with 17 bases in the middle. CDR3 coding DNA: TGTGCCAGCAGCCCGTATAACAGGGCGAATGAAGCTTTCTTT. It specifies CASSPYNRANEAFF.

The chain carries TRBV28 and TRBJ2-7; D might be TRBD2 (5 bases). The CDR3 runs to 13 residues. Germline assignment: CDR1 MDHEN and CDR2 SYDVKM. The V and J ends lost 5 bases and 3 bases respectively, with 11 bases between them. The CDR3 region has the DNA TGTGCCAGCAGTCGGGGTCGACTCTACGAGCAGTACTTC. Its translation: CASSRGRLYEQYF.

V usage is TRBV28 and J usage is TRBJ2-3; D perhaps matches TRBD2 (6 bases). The CDR3 has 16 amino acids. The V end was cut by 6 bases, the J end by 0 bases, with 16 bases between. CDR1 is MDHEN, CDR2 SYDVKM, per germline. The CDR3 sequence: CASSSPGLPSTDTQYF. The CDR3 DNA reads as TGTGCCAGCAGCTCACCGGGACTCCCTAGCACAGATACGCAGTATTTT.

V is TRBV15 and J is TRBJ2-1; no reliable D call. The CDR3 spans 15 residues. With 0 bases removed from V and 0 bases from J, the gap between germline ends came to 6 bases. Looked up from germline, CDR1 is LNHNV and CDR2 is YYDKDF (reference sequence). The CDR3 DNA reads TGTGCCACCAGCAGAGAGCGGAGCTCCTACAATGAGCAGTTCTTC. Protein: CATSRERSSYNEQFF. Variable domain in full (rest from reference TRBV15 and TRBJ2-1): DAMVIQNPRYQVTQFGKPVTLSCSQTLNHNVMYWYQQKSSQAPKLLFHYYDKDFNNEADTPDNFQSRRPNTSFCFLDIRSPGLGDTAMYLCATSRERSSYNEQFFGPGTRLTVL.

This clone was detected a few times. The CDR3 is CASRTEPNQPQHF. The CDR3 DNA is TGTGCCAGCAGAACGGAGCCCAATCAGCCCCAGCATTTT. The J gene is TRBJ1-5, the V gene TRBV2; D is undetermined. CDR1 is SNHLY, CDR2 FYNNEI, per germline. The CDR3 is 13 residues long. The ends were cut back, 6 bases at V and 3 bases at J, with 9 bases in the middle.

This clone was seen a few times. The V call is TRBV6-5, the J call TRBJ2-5; 7 bases map to TRBD1. The CDR3 covers 15 residues. Germline V gene sequence: CDR1 MNHEY, CDR2 SVGAGI. The V gene end was trimmed by 4 bases and the J gene end by 2 bases; junction bases not matched to a gene: 7. The CDR3 DNA reads as TGTGCCAGCAGTTTCTCGGACAGGTCTCAAGAGACCCAGTACTTC. As protein: CASSFSDRSQETQYF.

This clone has just a few counts. This chain connects TRBV27 to TRBJ2-3; D gene ambiguous. The CDR3 has 13 amino acids. Germline V gives CDR1 MNHEY, CDR2 SMNVEV (reference sequence). Between the trimmed V and J ends, which lost 3 bases and 4 bases, there was a span of 8 bases. For the CDR3, the DNA is TGTGCCAGCAGTTTTCGCGGATCAGATACGCAGTATTTT. This translates into CASSFRGSDTQYF.

This clone turned up a few times. The chain combines TRBV4-3 with TRBJ2-3; 9 nucleotides line up with TRBD2. V lost 4 bases to trimming and J lost 5 bases; unmatched junction nucleotides: 16. Per the germline V gene, CDR1 is LGHNA and CDR2 is YSLEER. The CDR3 sequence is 18 residues long. CDR3 bases: TGCGCCAGCAGCCGAAACCGGGCGGGAGGGAATTCTGGAGATACGCAGTATTTT. Amino acid sequence: CASSRNRAGGNSGDTQYF.

The V gene is TRBV30, the J gene TRBJ1-2; perhaps TRBD1 as D (6 bases). The length of the CDR3 is 13 residues. Germline V CDR1 and CDR2: GTSNPN, SVGIG (reference sequence). Between the trimmed V and J ends, which lost 4 bases and 7 bases, there was a span of 16 bases. This CDR3 reads CAWNWGGLGGYTF. The CDR3 DNA is TGTGCCTGGAATTGGGGGGGGCTAGGTGGCTACACCTTC.

This chain joins TRBV28 and TRBJ1-5, with 9 positions matching TRBD1. Germline V gene lookup returns CDR1 MDHEN and CDR2 SYDVKM. There are 13 residues in the CDR3. V shed 6 bases, J shed 7 bases, and the junction held 4 bases outside the gene matches. This chain's CDR3 is CASRGQGGQPQHF. CDR3 bases: TGTGCCAGCAGGGGACAGGGAGGGCAGCCCCAGCATTTT. Full variable domain (rest looked up from reference TRBV28 and TRBJ1-5): DVKVTQSSRYLVKRTGEKVFLECVQDMDHENMFWYRQDPGLGLRLIYFSYDVKMKEKGDIPEGYSVSREKKERFSLILESASTNQTSMYLCASRGQGGQPQHFGDGTRLSIL.

The sample holds one count of this clone. The CDR3 coding sequence is TGTGCCAGCAGCCCGGCGTCGGGGGGTATGTCCTACGAGCAGTACTTC. This gives the protein CASSPASGGMSYEQYF. The rearrangement uses TRBV7-9 and TRBJ2-7; TRBD2 aligns across 7 bases. The junction had 11 bases not matched to a gene; V was cut back by 5 bases and J by 1 base. CDR3 length: 16 amino acids. In germline, CDR1 is SEHNR, CDR2 FQNEAQ (reference sequence).

The chain carries TRBV9 and TRBJ1-6; D unresolved. V was clipped by 3 bases and J by 11 bases, with 15 bases between them. The length of the CDR3 is 14 residues. Looked up from germline, CDR1 is SGDLS and CDR2 is YYNGEE. CDR3 amino acids: CASSAAGNRAPLHF. In DNA form, the CDR3 reads TGTGCCAGCAGCGCCGCGGGTAATAGGGCACCCCTCCACTTT.

This clone was seen only once. V and J are TRBV5-1 and TRBJ2-3, with TRBD2 identical over 8 bases. Germline V CDR1 and CDR2: SGHRS, YFSETQ. The CDR3 contains 15 residues. Losses at the gene ends were 1 base for V and 6 bases for J; bases not matched to a gene: 7. The CDR3 DNA is TGCGCCAGCAGCTTGTTCAGCGGGGGCGAGGATACGCAGTATTTT. Protein: CASSLFSGGEDTQYF.

The rearrangement links TRBV28 to TRBJ2-7; 7 nucleotides line up with TRBD1. Germline V CDR1 and CDR2: MDHEN, SYDVKM. The junction had 9 bases not matched to a gene; V was cut back by 8 bases and J by 2 bases. There are 14 residues in the CDR3. In DNA, the CDR3 is TGTGCCAGCCTCTCCTCGACAGGGACCTACGAGCAGTACTTC. Protein product: CASLSSTGTYEQYF.

This chain connects TRBV7-2 to TRBJ1-2, with TRBD1 as a possible D gene (5 bases). V was pared by 2 bases and J by 6 bases, with 16 bases between. Germline values: CDR1 SGHTA, CDR2 FQGNSA. This CDR3 comprises 15 residues. The CDR3 coding sequence is TGTGCCAGCAGCTTACCCCACGGGGGGAGCAATGGCTACACCTTC. Amino acids: CASSLPHGGSNGYTF.

The chain uses TRBV11-2 and TRBJ2-6, with D hard to call. The germline V gene has CDR1 SGHAT and CDR2 FQNNGV. CDR3 length: 13 residues. V was trimmed by 5 bases and J by 6 bases, leaving 8 bases between them. The CDR3 reads CASSPRPANVLTF. CDR3 bases: TGTGCCAGCAGCCCGCGTCCGGCCAACGTCCTGACTTTC.

CDR3 protein: CASSQDLAAPGTGAAFIGYTF. The CDR3 bases are TGCGCCAGCAGCCAAGATCTTGCCGCCCCCGGGACAGGGGCCGCTTTTATTGGCTACACCTTC. This chain connects TRBV4-1 to TRBJ1-2; 10 bases line up with TRBD1. Germline lookup yields CDR1 MGHRA and CDR2 YSYEKL. The CDR3 is 21 amino acids. Trimming removed 0 bases from V and 7 bases from J; junction bases left unmatched: 23.

This chain connects TRBV6-2 or TRBV6-3 to TRBJ2-5, with TRBD2 matching over 8 bases. This CDR3 contains 16 residues. The V gene's germline CDR1 is MNHEY and CDR2 SVGEGT. Unmatched junction bases numbered 5, after V lost 0 bases and J lost 2 bases. This CDR3 is CASSYSSGRGQETQYF. The CDR3 coding sequence is TGTGCCAGCAGTTACTCCAGCGGGAGAGGTCAAGAGACCCAGTACTTC.

This rearrangement joins TRBV3-1 (or the pseudogene TRBV3-2) to TRBJ2-1; 9 nucleotides match TRBD1. This CDR3 is 16 amino acids long. V gave up 2 bases and J gave up 9 bases; unmatched junction bases: 11. Germline CDR1 LGHDT, CDR2 YNNKEL (reference sequence). The DNA of the CDR3 is TGTGCCAGCAGCCAACCCCACAGGGGGCAACTGAGTGAGCAGTTCTTC. This encodes CASSQPHRGQLSEQFF.

The chain employs TRBV7-2 and TRBJ1-1; D remains ambiguous. The CDR3 sequence is 17 residues long. CDR1 is SGHTA, CDR2 FQGNSA, per germline. V lost 5 bases and J 2 bases, leaving 21 bases between the germline ends. The chain's CDR3 is CASSLFRGANINTEAFF. CDR3 in DNA: TGTGCCAGCAGCCTCTTTCGGGGAGCAAATATCAACACTGAAGCTTTCTTT.

The rearrangement uses TRBV5-1 and TRBJ2-5; TRBD2 agrees at 7 bases. The germline CDR1 and CDR2 sequences are SGHRS and YFSETQ. The CDR3 has 18 residues. The V segment lost 7 bases and the J segment 5 bases; nucleotides outside the gene matches: 23. In DNA, the CDR3 is TGCGCCAGCGCCAACGGGGGTAGCGGGTATACAGGCGGGGAGACCCAGTACTTC. Translation: CASANGGSGYTGGETQYF.

This clone was observed a single time. The chain recombines TRBV29-1 with TRBJ2-1; perhaps TRBD2 as D (5 bases). This CDR3 has 15 amino acids. V lost 1 base, J lost 5 bases, and 15 bases lay in between. Per the germline V gene, CDR1 is SQVTM and CDR2 is ANQGSEA. CDR3 sequence: CSVEGFGLEDNEQFF. The CDR3 DNA reads as TGCAGCGTTGAAGGATTCGGCTTGGAGGACAATGAGCAGTTCTTC.

The rearrangement joins TRBV7-3 to TRBJ1-1; maybe TRBD1 (5 bases). Germline CDR1 reads SGHTA; CDR2 reads FQGTGA. The CDR3 loop spans 13 amino acids. Between the trimmed V and J ends, which lost 5 bases and 1 base, there was a span of 8 bases. CDR3 amino acids: CASSPQANTEAFF. The CDR3 DNA sequence: TGTGCCAGCAGCCCACAGGCGAACACTGAAGCTTTCTTT.

The V call is TRBV7-8, the J call TRBJ1-1; 8 bases are shared with TRBD1. The CDR3 is 15 amino acids. With 5 bases clipped from V and 4 bases from J, the junction kept 9 bases outside the gene matches. Germline CDR1 reads SGHVS; CDR2 reads FQNEAQ. As DNA, the CDR3 is TGTGCCAGCAGCCCCCGAGACAGGGGTCGCACTGAAGCTTTCTTT. The encoded protein is CASSPRDRGRTEAFF.

The CDR3 region is CASSLKSGVGTGELFF. In nucleotides, the CDR3 is TGTGCCAGCAGCTTAAAATCGGGGGTGGGCACCGGGGAGCTGTTTTTT. This chain connects TRBV7-3 to TRBJ2-2; perhaps TRBD2 as D (6 bases). Germline CDR1 SGHTA, CDR2 FQGTGA. V dropped 1 base and J dropped 4 bases, with 13 bases sitting between them. The CDR3 totals 16 residues. The full variable domain, rest sourced from reference TRBV7-3 and TRBJ2-2, is GAGVSQTPSNKVTEKGKYVELRCDPISGHTALYWYRQSLGQGPEFLIYFQGTGAADDSGLPNDRFFAVRPEGSVSTLKIQRTERGDSAVYLCASSLKSGVGTGELFFGEGSRLTVL.

V gene TRBV18 combines with J gene TRBJ1-5; TRBD1 is a possible D gene (5 bases). Trimming removed 3 bases from V and 8 bases from J, with 11 bases in between. Germline V gene lookup returns CDR1 KGHSH and CDR2 LQKENI. The CDR3 loop spans 13 amino acids. The CDR3 is CASSPRGGEPQHF. DNA of the CDR3: TGTGCCAGCTCACCCCGGGGAGGGGAGCCCCAGCATTTT.